The 22 T cell receptor beta chains below all came from one sample that was sequenced in a study of T cell responses to AZD1222 COVID-19 vaccine (dated by TCRdb to the early 2020s). The library relied on the immunoSEQ multiplex PCR assay. This immuneACCESS table, as held by TCRdb, lists in-frame sequences with V and J called but not all clones. Of the missing ones, under half trace to an unresolved V gene in checked studies; the others have no known cause. The sample contains about 150,000 clones, 70% to 90% of them found a single time. The top ten clonotypes cover 5.5% to 8.5% of the sample. Per the publication, the time point label means: sample from adult after SARS-CoV-2 infection, after symptom onset. The input for sequencing was peripheral blood, taken after recovery from COVID-19. These receptors were taken from an adult who had recovered from COVID-19.

The chain carries TRBV28 and TRBJ2-3; no clear D. V was cut by 7 bases and J by 3 bases, with 20 bases left in between. Per germline, CDR1 MDHEN and CDR2 SYDVKM. The CDR3 length is 16 residues. In nucleotides, the CDR3 is TGTGCCAGCAAACGCGATTGGGCTAGGAGTACAGATACGCAGTATTTT. Encoded protein: CASKRDWARSTDTQYF.

The chain uses TRBV4-1 and TRBJ2-6; the D gene could be TRBD1 or TRBD2 (5 bases each). The germline gives CDR1 MGHRA, CDR2 YSYEKL. This CDR3 region has 19 residues. With 0 bases removed from V and 0 bases from J, the gap between germline ends came to 15 bases. The CDR3 region is CASSQDFAGTSSGANVLTF. In nucleotides, the CDR3 is TGCGCCAGCAGCCAAGATTTTGCAGGGACGAGCTCTGGGGCCAACGTCCTGACTTTC.

J is TRBJ2-5 and V is TRBV3-1 (or the pseudogene TRBV3-2); D is uncertain. In germline, CDR1 is LGHDT, CDR2 YNNKEL (reference sequence). V was shortened by 0 bases and J by 4 bases, with 12 bases between the two germline ends. CDR3 length equals 15 residues. In DNA, the CDR3 is TGTGCCAGCAGCCAAGATCAGCTCAGGTCAGAGACCCAGTACTTC. Amino acids: CASSQDQLRSETQYF.

This chain uses TRBV11-1 with TRBJ2-4; possibly TRBD1 or TRBD2 for D (5 bases each). The V gene lost 2 bases and the J gene lost 7 bases, with 9 bases spanning the gap. In germline, CDR1 is SGHAT, CDR2 FQDESV (reference sequence). The CDR3 spans 13 residues. The CDR3 sequence: CASSLPGTNIQYF. The DNA for the CDR3 is TGTGCCAGCAGCTTACCAGGGACCAACATTCAGTACTTC.

The chain couples TRBV7-9 to TRBJ2-1, with 11 bases that match TRBD2. The CDR3 totals 15 residues. The trim removed 2 bases at V and 8 bases at J, leaving 5 bases unmatched. Germline V gene sequence: CDR1 SEHNR, CDR2 FQNEAQ (reference sequence). The CDR3 bases are TGTGCCAGCAGCTTATTAGCGGGGGGGCGGTATGAGCAGTTCTTC. Translated: CASSLLAGGRYEQFF.

The V gene is TRBV12-3 or TRBV12-4, the J gene TRBJ2-1; 8 nucleotides match TRBD2. The V segment lost 3 bases and the J segment 10 bases; nucleotides outside the gene matches: 5. This CDR3 comprises 13 residues. The CDR3 spells CASSFNSGTEQFF. CDR3 DNA: TGTGCCAGCAGTTTTAATAGCGGGACCGAGCAGTTCTTC.

This clone has only one observation. The CDR3 region has the DNA TGCGCCAGCACATCGGACAGGTCCTACGAGCAGTACTTC. It specifies CASTSDRSYEQYF. This chain uses TRBV10-2 with TRBJ2-7, with 7 bases lining up with TRBD1. The CDR3 runs to 13 residues. From germline, CDR1 is WSHSY and CDR2 SAAADI. With 7 bases clipped from V and 1 base from J, the junction kept 4 bases outside the gene matches.

In the case of this clone: Additional DNA sequences in this sample encode the identical CDR3. The chain is built from TRBV27 and TRBJ2-7; D not resolved. Germline V gives CDR1 MNHEY, CDR2 SMNVEV (reference sequence). CDR3 size: 14 residues. Trimming took off 0 bases at V and 0 bases at J, with 6 bases between the two ends. CDR3 DNA: TGTGCCAGCAGTTTATCCGGAAGCTCCTACGAGCAGTACTTC. Protein: CASSLSGSSYEQYF.

This clone showed up just once. The V gene is TRBV4-3, the J gene TRBJ1-4, with D hard to call. Trimming removed 0 bases at V and 2 bases at J, with 10 bases between. From germline, CDR1 is LGHNA and CDR2 YSLEER. The CDR3 is made up of 16 amino acids. The CDR3 DNA follows: TGCGCCAGCAGCCAAGAGTACCCGGACACTAATGAAAAACTGTTTTTT. Protein: CASSQEYPDTNEKLFF.

The genes are TRBV5-1 and TRBJ2-7; TRBD2 is a possible D gene (6 bases). V lost 4 bases, J lost 0 bases, and 11 bases lay in between. Germline V gene sequence: CDR1 SGHRS, CDR2 YFSETQ. The CDR3 length is 14 residues. DNA for the CDR3: TGCGCCAGCAGCCCCCGGGGGAGCTCCTACGAGCAGTACTTC. This codes for CASSPRGSSYEQYF.

The V call is TRBV5-1, the J call TRBJ2-7; TRBD1 might be the D (5 bases). Germline-derived CDR1 and CDR2 are SGHRS and YFSETQ. This CDR3 spans 14 amino acids. Deletions cut 3 bases from V and 5 bases from J, with 15 bases between. For the CDR3, the DNA is TGCGCCAGCAGCTCTCAGGCAGGGCGGAACGAGCAGTACTTC. It translates to CASSSQAGRNEQYF.

The chain joins TRBV11-1 to TRBJ2-7; 12 bases fit TRBD2. CDR1 and CDR2 (germline): SGHAT, FQDESV (reference sequence). The CDR3 spans 15 residues. V lost 5 bases to trimming and J lost 5 bases; unmatched junction nucleotides: 7. CDR3 nucleotides: TGTGCCAGCAGCCCCGGGCTAGCGGGGGGGCACGAGCAGTACTTC. Amino acids: CASSPGLAGGHEQYF.

Notes on this clone: The sample holds other DNA sequences that translate to the same CDR3. The rearrangement joins TRBV18 to TRBJ2-5; D uncertain. Trimming pared 3 bases from V and 2 bases from J, leaving 1 base between. Per the germline V gene, CDR1 is KGHSH and CDR2 is LQKENI. This CDR3 is 11 amino acids long. CDR3 sequence (DNA): TGTGCCAGCTCACCTCAAGAGACCCAGTACTTC. Protein: CASSPQETQYF.

The chain combines TRBV21-1 with TRBJ1-5. TRBV21-1 is a pseudogene segment. The CDR3 sequence is 18 residues long. CDR3 DNA sequence: TGTGCCAGCCCCAAGGGTGGGGGGCCCGGGGCCGGCAATCAGCCCCAGCATTTT. Amino acids: CASPKGGGPGAGNQPQHF.

This chain uses TRBV3-1 (or the pseudogene TRBV3-2) with TRBJ2-7, with no clear D. CDR3 size: 13 residues. CDR1 is LGHDT, CDR2 YNNKEL, per germline (reference sequence). V was cut by 2 bases and J by 3 bases, with 8 bases left in between. In DNA, the CDR3 is TGTGCCAGCAGCCAATTGCAAGGCTACGAGCAGTACTTC. It codes for CASSQLQGYEQYF.

V usage is TRBV27 and J usage is TRBJ2-7; D is undetermined. The V end was cut by 5 bases, the J end by 3 bases, with 20 bases between. Germline lookup yields CDR1 MNHEY and CDR2 SMNVEV (reference sequence). The CDR3 has 16 amino acids. The CDR3 nucleotides read TGTGCCAGCAGTCCGGGCCTCCAAGGCCTCAACTACGAGCAGTACTTC. Translated, it gives CASSPGLQGLNYEQYF.

The chain employs TRBV2 and TRBJ1-1; the match to TRBD1 covers 11 bases. From germline, CDR1 is SNHLY and CDR2 FYNNEI. Trimming took 7 bases from V and 9 from J; bases not matched to a gene: 4. The CDR3 is 12 amino acids. The CDR3 loop is CASTPDRGQAFF. CDR3 coding DNA: TGTGCCAGCACTCCGGACAGGGGGCAAGCTTTCTTT.

This clone was observed a handful of times. The gene calls are TRBV19 and TRBJ1-6, with 9 bases fitting TRBD1. There are 15 residues in the CDR3. Looked up from germline, CDR1 is LNHDA and CDR2 is SQIVND (reference sequence). After removal of 7 bases from V and 7 bases from J, the junction contained 8 bases not matched to a gene. The CDR3 reads CASTAGTGRNSPLHF. In DNA, the CDR3 is TGTGCCAGTACCGCTGGGACAGGGAGGAATTCACCCCTCCACTTT.

The rearrangement joins TRBV7-9 to TRBJ1-1, with 8 bases identical to TRBD1. V dropped 5 bases and J dropped 7; count of bases not matched to a gene: 12. Germline V gene sequence: CDR1 SEHNR, CDR2 FQNEAQ (reference sequence). The CDR3 spans 15 residues. As DNA, the CDR3 is TGTGCCAGCAGCGAGACCCAGGGGGCGCCGAGTGAAGCTTTCTTT. This codes for CASSETQGAPSEAFF.

The J gene is TRBJ1-1, the V gene TRBV6-6; tentatively, D is TRBD1 (5 bases). The V end was cut by 4 bases, the J end by 3 bases, with 15 bases between. Germline V gene data show CDR1 as MNHNY and CDR2 as SVGAGI (reference sequence). CDR3 length: 15 residues. In DNA, the CDR3 is TGTGCCAGCAGTTTCCCGGGCCGGGGGGACACTGAAGCTTTCTTT. Translation: CASSFPGRGDTEAFF.

This clone was found a few times. V gene TRBV5-1 combines with J gene TRBJ2-2, with D perhaps matching TRBD2 (5 bases). V dropped 3 bases and J dropped 4 bases, with 10 bases sitting between them. This CDR3 has 14 amino acids. Germline V gives CDR1 SGHRS, CDR2 YFSETQ. The CDR3 DNA sequence: TGCGCCAGCAGCTCCTACGCGGGCACCGGGGAGCTGTTTTTT. Its translation: CASSSYAGTGELFF.

CDR3 DNA sequence: TGTGCCAGCTCAGTTTTCAGGCGAGGCTACACCTTC. Residues: CASSVFRRGYTF. The J gene is TRBJ1-2, the V gene TRBV18; D not resolved. Trimming left V 5 bases short and J 8 bases short, with 12 bases between. Germline values: CDR1 KGHSH, CDR2 LQKENI. This CDR3 has 12 residues.